These 5 T cell receptor beta chains share one sample of origin, sequenced in a study of identifying expanded T cells in peripheral blood. Using immunoSEQ multiplex PCR, the repertoire was profiled, and TCRdb retains in-frame clones only, with some absent. Among roughly 100,000 clones listed, approximately 89% were seen once. The specimen was blood. The receptors were sampled from a person between 18 and 69 years old in good health.

The chain uses TRBV6-1 and TRBJ1-1; D unclear. The V and J ends lost 5 bases and 5 bases respectively, with 9 bases between them. Germline CDR1 reads MNHNS; CDR2 reads SASEGT. CDR3 length: 12 amino acids. CDR3 amino acids: CASSLPKTEAFF. In DNA, the CDR3 is TGTGCCAGCAGTTTGCCGAAGACTGAAGCTTTCTTT.

The chain combines TRBV7-2 with TRBJ2-7; tentative D call: TRBD1 (6 bases). Germline CDR1 and CDR2: SGHTA and FQGNSA. Deletions cut 3 bases from V and 2 bases from J, with 14 bases between. This CDR3 has 15 residues. In DNA form, the CDR3 reads TGTGCCAGCAGCTTCGGCAGGGGCATGACCTACGAGCAGTACTTC. Translating it yields CASSFGRGMTYEQYF.

The chain employs TRBV19 and TRBJ1-3; D gene ambiguous. CDR3 length equals 14 residues. V lost 9 bases and J 0 bases, leaving 12 bases between the germline ends. CDR1 and CDR2 (germline): LNHDA, SQIVND (reference sequence). The CDR3 bases are TGTGCCAGCCTCGACATAGACTCTGGAAACACCATATATTTT. This gives the protein CASLDIDSGNTIYF.

This clone was seen repeatedly, ten times or more. The chain combines TRBV2 with TRBJ2-1; 8 nucleotides match TRBD1. The ends lost 9 bases at V and 7 bases at J; junction bases unmatched: 11. This CDR3 is 14 amino acids long. Germline V gene lookup returns CDR1 SNHLY and CDR2 FYNNEI. The CDR3 nucleotides are TGTGCCAGAACCACCGGGACAGGTTCTAATGAGCAGTTCTTC. Translated, it gives CARTTGTGSNEQFF.

This clone was recorded only once. J is TRBJ2-2 and V is TRBV6-1; D unresolved. Germline CDR1 is MNHNS and CDR2 is SASEGT. The CDR3 totals 14 residues. V was trimmed by 7 bases and J by 6 bases, leaving 15 bases between them. The CDR3 DNA follows: TGTGCCAGCACTGGTAGCCCGAAGGCCGGGGAGCTGTTTTTT. It codes for CASTGSPKAGELFF.